This is a list of T cell receptor beta chains from one sample in a study of OX40 agonist ivuxolimab in advanced cancers. The assay was immunoSEQ multiplex PCR, and TCRdb's table has in-frame clones only and misses some. Here the sample spans 75,000 to 100,000 clones, about four fifths being singletons. The sample consisted of CD4+ or CD8+ T cells sorted from blood, taken in a trial of the OX40 agonist ivuxolimab. The receptors originated from an adult with an advanced solid tumor such as melanoma, head and neck, liver or kidney cancer. The CDR3 runs from the conserved cysteine through the conserved F or W. A D gene is named only where the DNA matches it firmly. The size of a clone is reported for some rows only, either as once, few or many, or as a class for expanded clones.

-	TRBV5-5	-	TRBJ1-5	TGTGCCAGCAGCTTGGCCTTTAGCCGGCCCCAGCATTTT	CASSLAFSRPQHF
-	TRBV11-2	-	TRBJ2-7	TGTGCCAGCAGCTTGAACAGATTGTACGAGCAGTACTTC	CASSLNRLYEQYF
-	TRBV5-5	TRBD1	TRBJ2-7	TGTGCCAGCAGCTCTAGGACAGGGGTAGACGAGCAGTACTTC	CASSSRTGVDEQYF
few	TRBV5-4	-	TRBJ2-3	TGTGCCAGCAGCAGACAGACCCTTTTCCTCTACACAGATACGCAGTATTTT	CASSRQTLFLYTDTQYF
-	TRBV19	TRBD2	TRBJ2-5	TGTGCCAGTAGTATGAGGCAGCGGGAGTTCCAAGAGACCCAGTACTTC	CASSMRQREFQETQYF
-	TRBV6-6	-	TRBJ1-1	TGTGCCAGCAGTTACGAATCGGACACTGAAGCTTTCTTT	CASSYESDTEAFF
-	TRBV30	-	TRBJ1-1	TGTGCCTGGGGAACAGGGAACACTGAAGCTTTCTTT	CAWGTGNTEAFF
-	TRBV29-1	TRBD1	TRBJ1-6	TGCAGCGTTCAGGACAGGGAAGGTTCACCCCTCCACTTT	CSVQDREGSPLHF
-	TRBV4-2	TRBD1	TRBJ1-2	TGTGCCAGCAGCCGATATTCCGGGACAGGTCAGAACTATGGCTACACCTTC	CASSRYSGTGQNYGYTF
-	TRBV5-1	-	TRBJ1-1	TGCGCCAGCAGCCTGTTGGGGACTGGGAACACTGAAGCTTTCTTT	CASSLLGTGNTEAFF
many	TRBV21-1	-	TRBJ1-5	TGTGCCAGCACCCCGCCGGGAGGATATCAGCCCCAGCATTTT	CASTPPGGYQPQHF
-	TRBV25-1	TRBD1	TRBJ1-2	TGTGCCCCCCAGCTCGGACAGGGGGCTTTTGGCTACACCTTC	CAPQLGQGAFGYTF
few	TRBV5-8	-	TRBJ2-7	TGTGCCAGCAGTAATAGCGGAACGCGTCCATACGAGCAGTACTTC	CASSNSGTRPYEQYF
-	TRBV6-5	-	TRBJ1-2	TGTGCCAGCAGTTACGCGGAGGGCTATGGCTACACCTTC	CASSYAEGYGYTF
once	TRBV29-1	-	TRBJ1-2	TGCAGCGTTGAAGATCGGCAGGGGATGAGGAGTGGCTACACCTTC	CSVEDRQGMRSGYTF
-	TRBV6-4	-	TRBJ2-1	TGTGCCAGCAGTGACTCTTCGGGTGAGCAGTTCTTC	CASSDSSGEQFF
-	TRBV4-3	TRBD1	TRBJ2-3	TGCGCCAGCAGTCTAGGACAGGGTACAGATACGCAGTATTTT	CASSLGQGTDTQYF
-	TRBV7-8	TRBD1	TRBJ1-3	TGTGCCAGCAGCTTTACAGGGGCTACCCCTAACTCTGGAAACACCATATATTTT	CASSFTGATPNSGNTIYF